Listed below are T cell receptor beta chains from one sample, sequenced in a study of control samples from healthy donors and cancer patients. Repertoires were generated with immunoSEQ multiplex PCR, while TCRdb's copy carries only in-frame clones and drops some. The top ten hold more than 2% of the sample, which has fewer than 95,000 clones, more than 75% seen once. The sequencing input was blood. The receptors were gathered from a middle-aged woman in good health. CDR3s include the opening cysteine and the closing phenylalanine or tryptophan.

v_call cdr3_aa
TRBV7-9 CASSLDSGRLSEKLFF
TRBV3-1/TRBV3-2 CASSQLLRGPSYNEQFF
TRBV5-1 CASRGGTGGTEAFF
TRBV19 CASSISGAMGTTEAFF
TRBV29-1 CSVGGPRERSGYTF
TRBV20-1 CSASEGFGYNEQFF
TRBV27 CASSFLKTGGGTEAFF
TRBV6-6 CASSGSYNEQFF
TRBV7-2 CASSPGLRGETQYF
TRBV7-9 CASSPGQGSRITEAFF
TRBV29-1 CSVDTGRRSNQPQHF
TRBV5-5 CASSLEGIYTEAFF
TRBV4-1 CASSQEPSYNEQFF
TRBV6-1 CASSEVGGPTIGYTF
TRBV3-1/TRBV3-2 CASGVVKTQYF
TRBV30 CAWSVTGELFF
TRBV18 CASSTMGQSIGYGYTF
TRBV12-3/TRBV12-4 CASSLGQAFEAFF
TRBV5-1 CASSQDSNTEAFF
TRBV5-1 CASSGGRSYNEQFF
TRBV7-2 CASSPLRGARGNQPQHF
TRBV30 CAWSWPLGSGGAFNPLNYNEQFF
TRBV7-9 CASSLAWRGPREQFF
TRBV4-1 CASSQVQGVTDTQYF
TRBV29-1 CSVDGGDGANVLTF
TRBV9 CASSVDGTGLSGNTIYF
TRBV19 CASRITGLSQPQHF
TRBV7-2 CASSYRAAQPQHF
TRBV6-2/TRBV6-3 CASSRHRGNTEAFF
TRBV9 CASSGSGGLTEQYF
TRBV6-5 CASSTGDRYGYTF
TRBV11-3 CASSFSSGGRNEQFF
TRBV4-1 CASSHHRDPGNQPQHF
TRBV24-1 CATSDGLAGGRTQYF
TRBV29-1 CSVEDRAGAIGYTF
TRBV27 CASRMTGVTEAFF
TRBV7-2 CASSLSRIPGTDTQYF